This T cell receptor beta chain is drawn from a study of cytomegalovirus exposure and HLA in healthy donors. 13 Jbeta primers and 60 Vbeta primers were used for the PCR. Data came from immunoSEQ multiplex PCR; TCRdb stores just in-frame clones and leaves some out. The data show roughly 100,000 clones, more than 75% seen once. Study results and limitations: Productive status was seen about 90% or about 30% of the time for most TCR beta V segments in an earlier analysis. Later analysis associated a missense DCLRE1C variant with TCR beta V- and J-gene trimming.

Remarks on this clone: Its target is unknown.

Trimming took 4 bases from V and 3 from J; bases not matched to a gene: 3. Germline CDR1 is MGHRA and CDR2 is YSYEKL. The CDR3 contains 15 residues. The TCR sequence derives from a woman between 18 and 29 years old in good health and CMV-seropositive. Sequencing was performed on PBMCs. The chain employs TRBV4-1 and TRBJ2-5, with TRBD2 matching over 12 bases. In DNA form, the CDR3 reads TGCGCCAGCAGCCCCCGACTAGCGGGAGAAGAGACCCAGTACTTC. This encodes CASSPRLAGEETQYF.